This T cell receptor beta chain was sequenced during a study of brain T cells in children with intractable seizures. Findings of the study overall: Patients' HCMV serostatus was unknown; virus specificity rests on CDR3 similarity alone.

The protocol was immunoSEQ multiplex PCR, while the TCRdb copy is restricted to in-frame clones and leaves out a portion. This sample has a few hundred thousand clones, with more than 85% found just once. As to this clone: Its antigen is unidentified.

Germline V gene sequence: CDR1 GTSNPN, CDR2 SVGIG (reference sequence). The CDR3 runs 14 residues. V dropped 8 bases and J dropped 6 bases, with 22 bases sitting between them. The time point: blood from clinic visit 5 months post-surgery; TSC patient then seizure free. Only cases whose brain tissue showed the highest T cell transcript signatures were sequenced. The input for sequencing was peripheral blood, taken 4 to 6 months after surgery. The receptor was isolated from a boy in the first two years of life with tuberous sclerosis and intractable seizures. The chain combines TRBV30 with TRBJ1-2; D is perhaps TRBD1 (6 bases). The CDR3 region has the DNA TGTGCCCGGACAGCCTCCCCGGGGACTAATGGCTACACCTTC. This gives the protein CARTASPGTNGYTF.